The clone carrying this T cell receptor (beta chain) has only one observation. These data are taken from a study of shared clonotypes between healthy human individuals. About the study: The donor pool was made up of a couple of women and three men aged 18 to 49.

The CDR3 runs 18 residues. CDR1 is SGHVS, CDR2 FQNEAQ, per germline. J lost 0 bases, V lost 5 bases, and 13 bases had no gene match. Assay execution proceeded at the deep level. Splitting of each subset's genomic DNA was done evenly across several immunoSEQ plates. As originally analysed: There were no quality scores in the junction-only immunoSEQ sequences, so filtering differed. Only in-frame clones appear in the TCRdb table, and some are missing; sequencing was by immunoSEQ multiplex PCR. Clonal size and the V and J genes are those of that table, whereas D and trimming came from the DNA. The repertoire holds about 480,000 clones, with nearly 80% as singletons.

Sequencing was carried out using PBMCs. This chain joins TRBV7-8 and TRBJ1-3; TRBD1 agrees at 7 bases. This sequence was found in a woman between 40 and 55 years old in good health. Some clones in this sample may be carry-over from other donors' samples. The CDR3 DNA is TGTGCCAGCAGCACCTTGCCGGGACAGTCCGCCTCTGGAAACACCATATATTTT. It encodes CASSTLPGQSASGNTIYF. Filled out from reference TRBV7-8 and TRBJ1-3, the complete variable domain reads GAGVSQSPRYKVAKRGQDVALRCDPISGHVSLFWYQQALGQGPEFLTYFQNEAQLDKSGLPSDRFFAERPEGSVSTLKIQRTQQEDSAVYLCASSTLPGQSASGNTIYFGEGSWLTVV.